This T cell receptor beta chain was captured in a study of shared clonotypes between healthy human individuals. Study overall: Each donor had three CD4 naive, three CD4 memory, two CD8 naive and one CD8 memory plate.

CDR1 is SGHRS, CDR2 YFSETQ, per germline. V was clipped by 2 bases and J by 4 bases; unmatched bases: 6. The length of the CDR3 is 15 residues. Study-wide points: Memory subsets generally showed lower estimated richness than naive subsets.

The input for sorted-subset replicate PCRs was approximately 200 ng DNA, around 27,000 T cell genomes. Assay used: immunoSEQ multiplex PCR; TCRdb lists only in-frame clones, some missing. The sample yields just over 2,000,000 clones, about 95% seen once. A split of CD4+ cells into CD45RA+ naive and CD45RA-negative memory subsets was performed. About this clone: Its antigen is not identified.

The TCR was taken from a man between 18 and 29 years old in good health. The sample taken for sequencing was naive CD4+ T cells sorted from blood. The subset here: CD45RA+ positively selected. The chain combines TRBV5-1 with TRBJ2-1, with TRBD1 matching over 7 bases. CDR3 in amino acids: CASSFDPGQYNEQFF. CDR3 nucleotides: TGCGCCAGCAGCTTTGACCCGGGACAGTACAATGAGCAGTTCTTC.